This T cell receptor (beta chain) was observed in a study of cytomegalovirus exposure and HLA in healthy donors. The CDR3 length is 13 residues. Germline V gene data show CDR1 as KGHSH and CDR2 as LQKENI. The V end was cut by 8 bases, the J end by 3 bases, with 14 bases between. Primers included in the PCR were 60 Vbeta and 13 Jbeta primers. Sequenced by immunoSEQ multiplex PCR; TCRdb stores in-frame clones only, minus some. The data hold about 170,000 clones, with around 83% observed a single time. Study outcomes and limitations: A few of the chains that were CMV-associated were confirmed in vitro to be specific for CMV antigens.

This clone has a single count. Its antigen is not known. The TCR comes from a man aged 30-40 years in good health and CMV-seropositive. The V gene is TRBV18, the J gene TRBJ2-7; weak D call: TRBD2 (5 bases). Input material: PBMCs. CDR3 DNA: TGTGCCAGCAGTGCGGGCTCAAACTACGAGCAGTACTTC. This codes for CASSAGSNYEQYF.